The T cell receptor beta chain described here comes from a study of shared clonotypes between healthy human individuals. Trimming took 1 base from V and 7 from J, leaving 16 bases between them. The CDR3 is 15 residues long. Germline V CDR1 and CDR2: ENHRY, SYGVKD. Method: immunoSEQ multiplex PCR; TCRdb's copy keeps in-frame clones and lacks some. The sample shows about 2,200,000 clones, under 95% of them seen only once. Naive CD8 cells lacked CD45RO, underwent positive selection for CCR7 and left out terminally differentiated effector memory CD45RA+ cells. This clone was recorded only once. The sequenced sample was naive CD8+ T cells from PBMCs. The clonotype was recovered from a man younger than 35 in good health. Some clones in this sample may be carry-over from other donors' samples. This chain joins TRBV10-3 and TRBJ1-1; no firm D call. The CDR3 loop reads CAISEYKGGRFEAFF. The CDR3 DNA reads TGTGCCATCAGTGAGTACAAGGGAGGGAGGTTTGAAGCTTTCTTT.